This TCR beta chain came from a study of T cells in Graves' hyperthyroidism and ophthalmopathy. Amplification of TCR beta CDR3 regions was performed using RNA transcripts as template. HTBI primers drove first-round RT-PCR of the TCR CDR3. Using its own MiXCR run on the multiplex PCR reads, TCRdb lists one record per CDR3 protein. The data hold fewer than 750,000 distinct CDR3 sequences, with roughly 46% observed a single time. CDR3 length: 17 residues. V lost 5 bases, J lost 1 base, and 17 bases lay in between. A few counts support this clonotype. The source of this sequence is a woman aged 18-35 years with Graves' hyperthyroidism. The sequenced sample consisted of peripheral blood or thyroid tissue (not recorded which). J is TRBJ2-2 and V is TRBV12-3 or TRBV12-4; D gene unclear. The CDR3 protein is CASSPPPVSKNTGELFF. The CDR3 nucleotides are TGTGCCAGCAGTCCGCCCCCAGTTTCTAAGAACACCGGGGAGCTGTTTTTT.